Listed below are T cell receptor beta chains from one sample, sequenced in a study of cytotoxic CD8 clonotypes in ibrutinib-treated CLL. Measured with immunoSEQ multiplex PCR; TCRdb has only the in-frame clones, and not every one. Among roughly 24,000 clones, about 70% were seen once, and the ten largest hold around 26%. This material consisted of PBMCs, taken after 24 months of ibrutinib treatment. These TCRs come from a human donor with chronic lymphocytic leukemia. The CDR3 runs from the conserved cysteine through the conserved F or W. Each record gives: V gene, J gene, clone size, D gene, CDR3 protein, CDR3 DNA. A D gene is named only where the DNA matches it firmly. Clone size is given for some rows only: seen once, a few or many times, or a class if the clone is expanded.

TRBV7-9	TRBJ2-7	-	TRBD1	CASSRRTGGHEQYF	TGTGCCAGCAGCCGCCGGACAGGGGGCCACGAGCAGTACTTC
TRBV19	TRBJ2-3	-	TRBD2	CASSILAGEVTDTQYF	TGTGCCAGTAGTATCTTAGCGGGGGAAGTGACAGATACGCAGTATTTT
TRBV18	TRBJ1-3	-	TRBD1	CATPGRGQGKMEHLLSSGNTIYF	TGTGCCACTCCCGGGAGGGGACAGGGTAAGATGGAACATCTCCTCAGCTCTGGAAACACCATATATTTT
TRBV11-2	TRBJ2-6	-	-	CASSPPTGSSGANVLTF	TGTGCCAGCAGCCCCCCGACAGGCTCCTCTGGGGCCAACGTCCTGACTTTC
TRBV10-2	TRBJ1-6	-	-	CASNLSGDSPLHF	TGCGCCAGCAATCTCTCCGGGGATTCACCCCTCCACTTT
TRBV2	TRBJ1-2	-	TRBD1	CASRLLSGTGGGYTF	TGTGCCAGCAGGCTCCTGTCTGGGACAGGAGGAGGCTACACCTTC
TRBV5-3	TRBJ2-5	few	TRBD1	CARSPDRGTQYF	TGTGCCAGAAGCCCCGACAGGGGGACCCAGTACTTC
TRBV19	TRBJ1-5	-	-	CASSIGGRNQPQHF	TGTGCCAGTAGTATCGGCGGGAGAAATCAGCCCCAGCATTTT
TRBV9	TRBJ2-5	-	-	CASSAIPLETQYF	TGTGCCAGCAGCGCGATCCCACTGGAGACCCAGTACTTC
TRBV18	TRBJ2-5	-	-	CASSPGLQETQYF	TGTGCCAGCTCACCGGGACTGCAAGAGACCCAGTACTTC
TRBV7-9	TRBJ1-6	few	-	CASSGTTPLHF	TGTGCCAGCAGCGGGACAACACCCCTCCACTTT
TRBV11-1	TRBJ2-7	-	TRBD1	CASSFDPGQDYEQYF	TGTGCCAGCAGCTTCGATCCGGGACAGGACTACGAGCAGTACTTC
TRBV18	TRBJ1-5	once	TRBD1	CASSLGQDHQPQHF	TGTGCCAGCTCCCTCGGACAGGATCATCAGCCCCAGCATTTT
TRBV7-6	TRBJ1-2	few	-	CASSSGWEDGYTF	TGTGCCAGCAGCTCTGGATGGGAGGATGGCTACACCTTC
TRBV7-2	TRBJ1-4	-	-	CASSSTGLATNEKLFF	TGTGCCAGCAGCTCTACAGGGCTTGCAACTAATGAAAAACTGTTTTTT
TRBV5-4	TRBJ2-7	-	TRBD2	CASSLSPSGVHEQYF	TGTGCCAGCAGCTTGTCTCCGAGCGGGGTCCACGAGCAGTACTTC
TRBV19	TRBJ2-1	-	-	CASSIEAGWTYNEQFF	TGTGCCAGTAGTATAGAGGCGGGGTGGACCTACAATGAGCAGTTCTTC
TRBV11-2	TRBJ2-7	few	TRBD2	CASSFTSGGLRLYEQYF	TGTGCCAGCAGTTTCACTAGCGGGGGGCTCCGACTCTACGAGCAGTACTTC
TRBV18	TRBJ2-1	-	-	CASLPSGQSYNEQFF	TGTGCCAGCCTTCCCTCAGGGCAATCCTACAATGAGCAGTTCTTC
TRBV5-6	TRBJ1-2	-	-	CASSLQGSDRRGYTF	TGTGCCAGCAGCTTGCAGGGCAGCGATAGACGTGGCTACACCTTC
TRBV11-2	TRBJ2-7	-	-	CASSANPGVAEQYF	TGTGCCAGCAGCGCAAATCCGGGGGTGGCCGAGCAGTACTTC
TRBV7-9	TRBJ1-1	-	-	CASSLGSLNTEAFF	TGTGCCAGCAGCTTAGGGAGCCTGAACACTGAAGCTTTCTTT
TRBV4-1	TRBJ2-7	many	-	CASSQAEASDEQYF	TGCGCCAGCAGCCAAGCAGAGGCTTCTGACGAGCAGTACTTC
TRBV11-2	TRBJ1-2	-	-	CASSLGLGYTF	TGTGCCAGCAGCTTAGGGCTGGGCTACACCTTC
TRBV2	TRBJ2-7	-	-	CASQGTTEAYEQYF	TGTGCCAGCCAAGGGACAACAGAAGCCTACGAGCAGTACTTC
TRBV6-1	TRBJ1-6	-	-	CASSEYGVANSPLHF	TGTGCCAGCAGTGAGTATGGAGTTGCGAATTCACCCCTCCACTTT
TRBV19	TRBJ1-2	few	TRBD1	CASSLDREYGYTF	TGTGCCAGTAGTTTGGACAGGGAGTATGGCTACACCTTC
TRBV4-1	TRBJ2-3	-	-	CASSPDGVLSTDTQYF	TGCGCCAGCAGCCCCGATGGGGTACTTAGCACAGATACGCAGTATTTT
TRBV27	TRBJ1-2	once	-	CASNPKPRLNYGYTF	TGTGCCAGCAATCCAAAGCCCAGACTAAACTATGGCTACACCTTC
TRBV27	TRBJ2-7	-	-	CASSLGPGVPYEQYF	TGTGCCAGCAGTTTAGGACCAGGGGTCCCCTACGAGCAGTACTTC
TRBV7-9	TRBJ1-3	-	TRBD1	CASSLPTGGMGNTIYF	TGTGCCAGCAGCTTACCCACAGGGGGCATGGGAAACACCATATATTTT
TRBV18	TRBJ2-7	-	-	CASSPGSSYEQYF	TGTGCCAGCTCACCAGGATCCTCCTACGAGCAGTACTTC
TRBV7-6	TRBJ1-2	-	-	CASSSSGGNYGYTF	TGTGCCAGCAGCTCCTCCGGGGGTAACTATGGCTACACCTTC
TRBV12-5	TRBJ1-1	-	-	CASGLVLGPRNTEAFF	TGTGCTAGTGGTTTGGTACTCGGACCCAGGAACACTGAAGCTTTCTTT
TRBV27	TRBJ2-6	few	TRBD1	CASSLGQFNSGANVLTF	TGTGCCAGCAGTTTGGGACAGTTCAACTCTGGGGCCAACGTCCTGACTTTC
TRBV6-1	TRBJ2-5	few	-	CASSGTGTQYF	TGTGCCAGCAGTGGTACGGGGACCCAGTACTTC
TRBV29-1	TRBJ1-4	few	-	CSVGQGNEKLFF	TGCAGCGTAGGGCAGGGAAATGAAAAACTGTTTTTT
TRBV14	TRBJ1-4	-	-	CASSQDTRKLFF	TGTGCCAGCAGCCAAGACACACGTAAACTGTTTTTT
TRBV5-1	TRBJ1-5	-	-	CASSQDGRDQPQHF	TGCGCCAGCAGCCAAGACGGACGGGATCAGCCCCAGCATTTT
TRBV9	TRBJ2-5	-	-	CASSVAHRGPQETQYF	TGTGCCAGCAGCGTAGCTCATCGGGGGCCACAAGAGACCCAGTACTTC
TRBV2	TRBJ2-1	few	-	CASTWGTYNEQFF	TGTGCCAGCACCTGGGGGACGTACAATGAGCAGTTCTTC
TRBV27	TRBJ1-5	few	TRBD1	CASSLRGTGGQPQHF	TGTGCCAGCAGTTTAAGGGGGACAGGGGGTCAGCCCCAGCATTTT
TRBV10-3	TRBJ1-2	-	-	CAIRLPGLVLGYTF	TGTGCCATCAGACTACCGGGGTTGGTGTTAGGCTACACCTTC
TRBV18	TRBJ1-3	-	-	CASSPPETRMIGNTIYF	TGTGCCAGCTCACCGCCGGAGACAAGGATGATTGGAAACACCATATATTTT
TRBV6-1	TRBJ2-5	-	-	CASSERRAGSFQETQYF	TGTGCCAGCAGTGAGAGACGGGCGGGGTCGTTCCAAGAGACCCAGTACTTC
TRBV5-5	TRBJ2-3	-	TRBD1	CASSGPGQVSADTQYF	TGTGCCAGCAGCGGACCGGGACAGGTTAGCGCAGATACGCAGTATTTT